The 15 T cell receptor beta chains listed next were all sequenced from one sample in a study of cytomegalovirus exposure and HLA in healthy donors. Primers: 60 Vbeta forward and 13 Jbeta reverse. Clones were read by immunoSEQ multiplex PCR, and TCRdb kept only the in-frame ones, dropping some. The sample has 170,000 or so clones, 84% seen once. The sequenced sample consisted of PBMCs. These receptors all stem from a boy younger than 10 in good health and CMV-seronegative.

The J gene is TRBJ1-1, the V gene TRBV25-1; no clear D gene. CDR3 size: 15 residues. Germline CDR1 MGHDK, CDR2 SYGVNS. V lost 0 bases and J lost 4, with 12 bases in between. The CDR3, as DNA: TGTGCCAGCAGTGAATATAGGCGGGGTCTCACTGAAGCTTTCTTT. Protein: CASSEYRRGLTEAFF.

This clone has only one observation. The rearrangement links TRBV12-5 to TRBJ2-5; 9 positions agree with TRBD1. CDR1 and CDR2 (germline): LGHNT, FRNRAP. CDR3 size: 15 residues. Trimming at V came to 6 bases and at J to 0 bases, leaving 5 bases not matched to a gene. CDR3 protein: CASGPDRGDQETQYF. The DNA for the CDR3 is TGTGCTAGTGGCCCCGACAGGGGGGACCAAGAGACCCAGTACTTC. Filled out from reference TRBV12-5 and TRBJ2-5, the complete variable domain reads DARVTQTPRHKVTEMGQEVTMRCQPILGHNTVFWYRQTMMQGLELLAYFRNRAPLDDSGMPKDRFSAEMPDATLATLKIQPSEPRDSAVYFCASGPDRGDQETQYFGPGTRLLVL.

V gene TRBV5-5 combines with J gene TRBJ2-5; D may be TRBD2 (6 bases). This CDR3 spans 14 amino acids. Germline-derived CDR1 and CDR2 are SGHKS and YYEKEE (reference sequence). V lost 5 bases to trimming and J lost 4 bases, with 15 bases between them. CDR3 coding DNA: TGTGCCAGCAGTCCGGAGGGCTACCCAGAGACCCAGTACTTC. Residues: CASSPEGYPETQYF.

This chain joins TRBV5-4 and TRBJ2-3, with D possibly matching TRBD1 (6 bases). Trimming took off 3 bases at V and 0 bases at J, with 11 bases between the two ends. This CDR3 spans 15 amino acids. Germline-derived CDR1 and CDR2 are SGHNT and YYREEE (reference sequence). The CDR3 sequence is CASSYDRTSTDTQYF. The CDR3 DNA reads TGTGCCAGCAGCTACGACAGGACTAGCACAGATACGCAGTATTTT.

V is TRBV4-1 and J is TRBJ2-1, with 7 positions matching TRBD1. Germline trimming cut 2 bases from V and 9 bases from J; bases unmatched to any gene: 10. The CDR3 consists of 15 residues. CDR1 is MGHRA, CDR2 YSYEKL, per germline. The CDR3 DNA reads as TGCGCCAGCAGCCAACCAACAGGGGTATTCGGTGAGCAGTTCTTC. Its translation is CASSQPTGVFGEQFF.

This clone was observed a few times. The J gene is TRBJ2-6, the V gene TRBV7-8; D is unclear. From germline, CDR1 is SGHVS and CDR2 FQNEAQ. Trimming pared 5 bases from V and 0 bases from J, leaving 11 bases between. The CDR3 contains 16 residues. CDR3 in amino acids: CASSPGGASGANVLTF. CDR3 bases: TGTGCCAGCAGCCCTGGTGGAGCCTCTGGGGCCAACGTCCTGACTTTC. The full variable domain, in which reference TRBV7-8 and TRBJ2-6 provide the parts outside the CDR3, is GAGVSQSPRYKVAKRGQDVALRCDPISGHVSLFWYQQALGQGPEFLTYFQNEAQLDKSGLPSDRFFAERPEGSVSTLKIQRTQQEDSAVYLCASSPGGASGANVLTFGAGSRLTVL.

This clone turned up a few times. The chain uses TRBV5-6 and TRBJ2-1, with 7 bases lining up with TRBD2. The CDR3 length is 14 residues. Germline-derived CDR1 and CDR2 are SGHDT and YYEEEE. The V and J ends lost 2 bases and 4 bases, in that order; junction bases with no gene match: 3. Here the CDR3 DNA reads TGTGCCAGCAGCTTACTAGCGCCTTACAATGAGCAGTTCTTC. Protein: CASSLLAPYNEQFF. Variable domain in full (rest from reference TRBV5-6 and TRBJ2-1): DAGVTQSPTHLIKTRGQQVTLRCSPKSGHDTVSWYQQALGQGPQFIFQYYEEEERQRGNFPDRFSGHQFPNYSSELNVNALLLGDSALYLCASSLLAPYNEQFFGPGTRLTVL.

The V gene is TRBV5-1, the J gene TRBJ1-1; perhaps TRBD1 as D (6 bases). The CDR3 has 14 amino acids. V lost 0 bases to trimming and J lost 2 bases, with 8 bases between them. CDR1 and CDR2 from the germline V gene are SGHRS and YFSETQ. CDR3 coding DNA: TGCGCCAGCAGCTTGGTACAGGGTAACACTGAAGCTTTCTTT. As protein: CASSLVQGNTEAFF.

The CDR3 loop reads CASSLNRATDNEQFF. CDR3 DNA: TGTGCCAGTAGTTTAAACAGGGCTACCGACAATGAGCAGTTCTTC. This chain joins TRBV19 and TRBJ2-1; tentative D call: TRBD1 (6 bases). Germline-derived CDR1 and CDR2 are LNHDA and SQIVND (reference sequence). The CDR3 runs 15 residues. V lost 5 bases and J lost 5, with 16 bases in between.

In DNA, the CDR3 is TGTGCCAGCAGCAAAGCGCTGGGGGGGAAGAACACTGAAGCTTTCTTT. This codes for CASSKALGGKNTEAFF. The V gene is TRBV21-1, the J gene TRBJ1-1. TRBV21-1 is noted as a pseudogene. This CDR3 is 16 amino acids long.

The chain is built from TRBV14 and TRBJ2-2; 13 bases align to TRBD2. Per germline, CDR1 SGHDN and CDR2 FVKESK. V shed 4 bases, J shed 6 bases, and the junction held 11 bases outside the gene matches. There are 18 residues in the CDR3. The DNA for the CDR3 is TGTGCCAGCAGCCCCCGGACTAGCGGGAGCTGGGGATCCGGGGAGCTGTTTTTT. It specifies CASSPRTSGSWGSGELFF.

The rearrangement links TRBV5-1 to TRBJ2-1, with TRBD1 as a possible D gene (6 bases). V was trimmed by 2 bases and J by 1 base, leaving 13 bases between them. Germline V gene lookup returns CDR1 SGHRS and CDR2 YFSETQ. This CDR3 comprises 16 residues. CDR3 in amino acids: CASSLASGTSYNEQFF. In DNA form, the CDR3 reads TGCGCCAGCAGCTTAGCCTCCGGGACATCCTACAATGAGCAGTTCTTC.

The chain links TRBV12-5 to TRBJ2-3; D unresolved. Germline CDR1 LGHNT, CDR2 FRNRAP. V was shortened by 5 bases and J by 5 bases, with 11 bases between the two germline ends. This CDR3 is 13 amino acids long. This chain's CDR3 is CASGLDLGDTQYF. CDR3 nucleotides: TGTGCTAGTGGTCTAGACCTCGGAGATACGCAGTATTTT.

The CDR3 loop is CASRVGQRVYTEAFF. The CDR3 bases are TGTGCCAGCAGGGTCGGACAGCGAGTGTACACTGAAGCTTTCTTT. V gene TRBV6-5 combines with J gene TRBJ1-1, with D possibly being TRBD1 (6 bases). The length of the CDR3 is 15 residues. Germline assignment: CDR1 MNHEY and CDR2 SVGAGI. V was pared by 6 bases and J by 3 bases, with 17 bases between.

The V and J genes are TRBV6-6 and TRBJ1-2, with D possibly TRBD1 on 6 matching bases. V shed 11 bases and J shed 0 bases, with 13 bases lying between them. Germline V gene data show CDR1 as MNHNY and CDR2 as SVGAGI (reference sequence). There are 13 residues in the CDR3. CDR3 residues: CALGGLTNYGYTF. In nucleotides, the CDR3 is TGTGCCCTGGGGGGGCTAACTAACTATGGCTACACCTTC.